Below are 11 T cell receptor beta chains sequenced from a single sample in a study of shared clonotypes between healthy human individuals. Profiling relied on immunoSEQ multiplex PCR, and the TCRdb table lists in-frame clones only, not all of them. Seen here are a few hundred thousand clones, approximately 71% observed once, and the top ten hold 12%. The source material was PBMCs. Source of these receptors: a woman aged 40 to 49 in good health. Some clones in this sample may be carry-over from other donors' samples.

The gene calls are TRBV7-8 and TRBJ2-5; 7 bases are a match to TRBD1. The J call is uncertain, as TRBJ2-7 better fits the DNA end. Germline-derived CDR1 and CDR2 are SGHVS and FQNEAQ. The length of the CDR3 is 15 residues. As DNA, the CDR3 is TGTGCCAGCAGCTTAGGGGGGACAGTGGGCTACGAGCAGTACTTC. Translation: CASSLGGTVGYEQYF.

The J gene is TRBJ1-1, the V gene TRBV18; D gene unclear. This CDR3 has 13 residues. CDR1 and CDR2 from the germline V gene are KGHSH and LQKENI. Trimming shortened V by 1 base and J by 8 bases, and 11 bases separated the two germline ends. The CDR3 bases are TGTGCCAGCTCACCACGGACTGGGTGGGAAGCTTTCTTT. Translating gives CASSPRTGWEAFF.

The genes are TRBV4-3 and TRBJ2-7; either TRBD1 or TRBD2 may supply D (6 bases each). Germline CDR1 and CDR2: LGHNA and YSLEER. Trimming removed 0 bases at V and 5 bases at J, with 11 bases between. The CDR3 is made up of 14 amino acids. CDR3 bases: TGCGCCAGCAGCCAAGATGGGGGGCCCGACGAGCAGTACTTC. It specifies CASSQDGGPDEQYF.

The chain combines TRBV29-1 with TRBJ2-7; 12 nucleotides line up with TRBD2. The CDR3 is 12 residues long. Trimming took 5 bases from V and 5 from J; bases not matched to a gene: 1. Germline assignment: CDR1 SQVTM and CDR2 ANQGSEA. The CDR3 protein is CSVRTSGDEQYF. CDR3 DNA sequence: TGCAGCGTTAGGACTAGCGGGGACGAGCAGTACTTC.

Worth noting for this clone: The sample holds other DNA sequences that translate to the same CDR3. The chain uses TRBV10-3 and TRBJ2-7; maybe TRBD2 (6 bases). This CDR3 has 13 amino acids. The germline CDR1 and CDR2 sequences are ENHRY and SYGVKD. The V end lost 8 bases, the J end lost 4 bases, and 15 bases lay between the germline ends. CDR3 sequence reads: CAIGTPTRYEQYF. Here the CDR3 DNA reads TGTGCCATCGGGACCCCGACTAGATACGAGCAGTACTTC.

V usage is TRBV5-5 and J usage is TRBJ1-1; a weak D match, TRBD1 (5 bases). Trimming removed 2 bases at V and 0 bases at J, with 17 bases between. This CDR3 has 17 residues. Per germline, CDR1 SGHKS and CDR2 YYEKEE (reference sequence). In DNA, the CDR3 is TGTGCCAGCAGCTTTCTCGGCAGGACAAGCATGAACACTGAAGCTTTCTTT. It encodes CASSFLGRTSMNTEAFF.

V and J are TRBV11-2 and TRBJ2-5; tentatively, D is TRBD2 (7 bases). The CDR3 length is 17 residues. Per the germline V gene, CDR1 is SGHAT and CDR2 is FQNNGV. V gave up 5 bases and J gave up 5 bases, with 24 bases separating them. The CDR3 reads CASSPSPGGGGRETQYF. CDR3 in DNA: TGTGCCAGCAGCCCATCCCCGGGGGGCGGGGGTCGGGAGACCCAGTACTTC. The variable domain in full, with the rest retrieved from reference TRBV11-2 and TRBJ2-5, is EAGVAQSPRYKIIEKRQSVAFWCNPISGHATLYWYQQILGQGPKLLIQFQNNGVVDDSQLPKDRFSAERLKGVDSTLKIQPAKLEDSAVYLCASSPSPGGGGRETQYFGPGTRLLVL.

This chain links TRBV7-8 with TRBJ2-5, with D tentatively TRBD2 (7 bases). Looked up from germline, CDR1 is SGHVS and CDR2 is FQNEAQ. Trimming stripped 3 bases from V and 5 bases from J, with 25 bases between. This CDR3 has 18 residues. CDR3: CASSFSRVPGLRGETQYF. CDR3 sequence (DNA): TGTGCCAGCAGCTTTAGTAGAGTACCGGGACTAAGGGGGGAGACCCAGTACTTC.

This clone was counted once. With a far larger clone one base away, a read error is the likely cause. This rearrangement joins TRBV4-3 to TRBJ2-1; a possible D gene is TRBD2 (5 bases). Germline CDR1 and CDR2: LGHNA and YSLEER. This CDR3 is built from 13 residues. The CDR3 DNA is TGCGCCCGCAGCCAAGACTGGGGAGTGGAGCAGTTCTTC. Its translation is CARSQDWGVEQFF.

The rearrangement uses TRBV27 and TRBJ2-1, with 9 bases fitting TRBD2. J lost 6 bases, V lost 5 bases, and 11 bases had no gene match. Germline V lookup: CDR1 MNHEY, CDR2 SMNVEV (reference sequence). The CDR3 has 16 residues. The CDR3 bases are TGTGCCAGCAGTCTTATAGCGGGAGACACGGCCAATGAGCAGTTCTTC. It is translated as CASSLIAGDTANEQFF.

The V call is TRBV9, the J call TRBJ1-1; D not certain. Germline V lookup: CDR1 SGDLS, CDR2 YYNGEE. CDR3 length: 13 amino acids. V was cut by 4 bases and J by 1 base, with 8 bases left in between. The CDR3 sequence: CASSIQRNTEAFF. For the CDR3, the DNA is TGTGCCAGCAGCATTCAACGGAACACTGAAGCTTTCTTT.